This T cell receptor (beta chain) was captured in a study of blood T cell repertoires in COVID-19. Study background: Some COVID-19 samples were acute and others convalescent; all came from the United States, Italy and Spain.

In the study's own analysis: Estimation of nucleated cell counts relied on the amplification of reference gene primers. Assay used: immunoSEQ multiplex PCR; TCRdb lists only in-frame clones, some missing. That table furnishes V, J and clone size, whereas the DNA furnished D and trimming. The data contain 200,000 to 250,000 clones, around 89% of them singletons. The specimen sequenced was peripheral blood. The clonotype was recovered from a woman aged 40 to 49 with acute or convalescent COVID-19.

In nucleotides, the CDR3 is TGTGCCAGCAGTGTAGACAGCCAAGAGACCCAGTACTTC. This codes for CASSVDSQETQYF. The chain is built from TRBV2 and TRBJ2-5, with D tentatively TRBD1 (5 bases). Trimming took off 4 bases at V and 1 base at J, with 7 bases between the two ends. Germline V CDR1 and CDR2: SNHLY, FYNNEI. This CDR3 is 13 amino acids long.